The entry below describes one T cell receptor (beta chain). This clone has a single count. This clone's antigen is unknown. No quality values exist for individual bases; no much larger clone is one base distant. The CDR3 runs 19 residues from the cysteine to the phenylalanine. The kept DNA is CDR3 alone, 57 bases in frame from the first base. After removal of 4 bases from V and 0 bases from J, the junction retains 19 bases not matched to a gene. Library prep was done by the immunoSEQ multiplex PCR assay. TCRdb provides this immuneACCESS table in a form limited to in-frame rearrangements. Some clones are lacking; in checked studies, under half of them reflect an unresolved V gene, and why the rest are absent is not known. The sample table records roughly 70,000 clones; 93% of these occur just once. 0.25% of the sample comes from the top ten. These data belong to a study of technical replicates of blood from several donors (dated by TCRdb to the late 2010s).

Here the chain combines TRBV5-3 and TRBJ2-7; 7 nucleotides in the junction match TRBD2. TRBV5-3 is an ORF; its function is uncertain. The sequencing sample was made of T cells isolated from PBMCs. The sequence was obtained from a human donor in good health. The DNA reads TGTGCCAGAAGCCAAAGTGGCTTGGCCGGCGGGACTAACTCCTACGAGCAGTACTTC. Its translation reads: CARSQSGLAGGTNSYEQYF.